These 32 T cell receptor beta chains originate from one sample sequenced in a study of vaccination effects on CD4 cells after COVID-19. CD4+ T cells were isolated after nine to ten days of culture. The antigens these receptors bind are not known. Sequenced by immunoSEQ multiplex PCR; TCRdb stores in-frame clones only, minus some. The sample contains approximately 47,000 clones, about 80% of which appear only once. Sequencing was performed on CD4+ T cells from PBMCs cultured without peptide, taken before COVID-19 vaccination. Every receptor here comes from a human donor who had a prior SARS-CoV-2 infection.

V and J are TRBV15 and TRBJ1-2, with D perhaps matching TRBD1 (6 bases). In germline, CDR1 is LNHNV, CDR2 YYDKDF (reference sequence). The ends were cut back, 1 base at V and 4 bases at J, with 10 bases in the middle. This CDR3 is built from 14 residues. The CDR3 loop reads CATSRGDTTYGYTF. The CDR3 DNA follows: TGTGCCACCAGCAGAGGGGACACAACCTATGGCTACACCTTC.

The chain links TRBV4-3 to TRBJ2-7; TRBD2 matches 8 bases. J was trimmed by 4 bases and V by 6 bases; bases with no gene match: 20. CDR3 length: 18 amino acids. Germline V CDR1 and CDR2: LGHNA, YSLEER. The CDR3 protein is CASSQRVFSREGRYEQYF. In DNA, the CDR3 is TGCGCCAGCAGTCAAAGGGTATTTTCTCGGGAGGGCAGGTACGAGCAGTACTTC.

In this sample, this clone turned up once. The chain couples TRBV6-6 to TRBJ2-7; 8 nucleotides align to TRBD2. The CDR3 has 16 residues. Germline CDR1 MNHNY, CDR2 SVGAGI (reference sequence). V lost 2 bases to trimming and J lost 2 bases; unmatched junction nucleotides: 8. CDR3 nucleotide sequence: TGTGCCAGCAGTTACATTCGGGGGGGGGCGGCCTACGAGCAGTACTTC. This sequence encodes CASSYIRGGAAYEQYF.

The rearrangement links TRBV7-2 to TRBJ1-1, with no clear D. This CDR3 has 14 amino acids. The V end was cut by 3 bases, the J end by 7 bases, with 15 bases between. Germline V gives CDR1 SGHTA, CDR2 FQGNSA. In nucleotides, the CDR3 is TGTGCCAGCAGCTTCGGTCGTGGGAGGGATGAAGCTTTCTTT. The encoded protein is CASSFGRGRDEAFF.

The J gene is TRBJ1-1, the V gene TRBV2, with D hard to call. CDR3 length equals 14 residues. CDR1 and CDR2 from the germline V gene are SNHLY and FYNNEI. V was trimmed by 5 bases and J by 3 bases, leaving 13 bases between them. CDR3 region: CASSIQGSDTEAFF. CDR3 bases: TGTGCCAGCAGTATACAAGGGTCGGACACTGAAGCTTTCTTT.

The chain is built from TRBV18 and TRBJ1-4; D may be TRBD1 (5 bases). Looked up from germline, CDR1 is KGHSH and CDR2 is LQKENI. V was clipped by 3 bases and J by 8 bases, with 16 bases between them. This CDR3 is built from 15 residues. As DNA, the CDR3 is TGTGCCAGCTCACCGGGGCCAAGGGAACACGAAAAACTGTTTTTT. It encodes CASSPGPREHEKLFF.

This rearrangement joins TRBV5-1 to TRBJ2-7; D might be TRBD2 (6 bases). This CDR3 comprises 16 residues. V was cut by 4 bases and J by 9 bases, with 26 bases left in between. CDR1 is SGHRS, CDR2 YFSETQ, per germline. CDR3: CASSLGLPGLPLAQYF. DNA for the CDR3: TGCGCCAGCAGCCTGGGACTCCCGGGACTCCCATTGGCGCAGTACTTC.

This sequence joins TRBV2 and TRBJ1-6; D remains unclear. The CDR3 has 15 amino acids. Germline CDR1 SNHLY, CDR2 FYNNEI. Deletions cut 4 bases from V and 14 bases from J, with 21 bases between. The CDR3: CASSVGLPGPSSLHF. Here the CDR3 DNA reads TGTGCCAGCAGTGTAGGACTTCCGGGCCCTTCGTCCCTCCACTTT.

In its sample, this clone was seen once. V and J are TRBV15 and TRBJ1-4, with D perhaps TRBD1 (6 bases). CDR3 length: 18 residues. V was trimmed by 1 base and J by 3 bases, leaving 18 bases between them. The germline CDR1 and CDR2 sequences are LNHNV and YYDKDF (reference sequence). DNA of the CDR3: TGTGCCACCAGCAGAGGCAAGTCGGGGGCGCTTCCTAATGAAAAACTGTTTTTT. Translation: CATSRGKSGALPNEKLFF.

The V gene is TRBV7-9, the J gene TRBJ2-1, with TRBD2 matching 9 bases. The CDR3 sequence is 12 residues long. Trimming took 8 bases from V and 7 from J; bases not matched to a gene: 3. Germline V gene data show CDR1 as SEHNR and CDR2 as FQNEAQ (reference sequence). The CDR3 region is CASGAGGNEQFF. CDR3 nucleotide sequence: TGTGCCAGCGGCGCGGGAGGGAATGAGCAGTTCTTC.

For the CDR3, the DNA is TGTGCCACCAGCAGAGGTGACGGGGGGGGAGAGACCCAGTACTTC. Protein sequence: CATSRGDGGGETQYF. V and J are TRBV15 and TRBJ2-5; 8 bases align to TRBD2. This CDR3 has 15 amino acids. J was trimmed by 4 bases and V by 1 base; bases with no gene match: 5. Germline CDR1 reads LNHNV; CDR2 reads YYDKDF (reference sequence).

The chain employs TRBV6-5 and TRBJ2-2; D assignment may be TRBD1 or TRBD2 (6 bases each). V dropped 6 bases and J dropped 5 bases, with 13 bases sitting between them. Germline values: CDR1 MNHEY, CDR2 SVGAGI. The CDR3 contains 14 residues. CDR3 in DNA: TGTGCCAGCAGCAATCCGGGGGCTACCGGGGAGCTGTTTTTT. Protein product: CASSNPGATGELFF.

CDR3 DNA: TGTGCTAGCTCCGCCGAACCGAACACTGAAGCTTTCTTT. Its protein product is CASSAEPNTEAFF. The J gene is TRBJ1-1, the V gene TRBV12-5; D call uncertain. This CDR3 contains 13 residues. Trimming removed 9 bases from V and 1 base from J, with 12 bases in between. Germline-derived CDR1 and CDR2 are LGHNT and FRNRAP.

The chain links TRBV18 to TRBJ2-1; possibly TRBD2 for D (6 bases). The CDR3 has 17 residues. The germline CDR1 and CDR2 sequences are KGHSH and LQKENI. Trimming removed 2 bases at V and 6 bases at J, with 20 bases between. This chain's CDR3 is CASSPNQLAVFSNEQFF. The CDR3 nucleotides read TGTGCCAGCTCACCAAATCAACTAGCCGTATTTTCCAATGAGCAGTTCTTC.

The V gene is TRBV14, the J gene TRBJ1-2, with D perhaps TRBD1 (5 bases). V lost 0 bases and J lost 4, with 12 bases in between. The CDR3 is made up of 15 amino acids. Per germline, CDR1 SGHDN and CDR2 FVKESK. The DNA for the CDR3 is TGTGCCAGCAGCCAAGATTTCGGCGGGGCCTATGGCTACACCTTC. As protein: CASSQDFGGAYGYTF.

Comments on this clone: A read error may produce the germline difference seen at one junction end. The V gene is TRBV11-2, the J gene TRBJ2-7, with D possibly matching TRBD2 (6 bases). The CDR3 length is 13 residues. CDR1 is SGHAT, CDR2 FQNNGV, per germline. The DNA for the CDR3 is TGTGCCACCAGCCGGGGGACCGTTTTCGAGCAGTACTTC. Protein: CATSRGTVFEQYF. Full variable domain (outside the CDR3, taken from reference TRBV11-2 and TRBJ2-7): EAGVAQSPRYKIIEKRQSVAFWCNPISGHATLYWYQQILGQGPKLLIQFQNNGVVDDSQLPKDRFSAERLKGVDSTLKIQPAKLEDSAVYLCATSRGTVFEQYFGPGTRLTVT.

The chain employs TRBV6-2 or TRBV6-3 and TRBJ2-5, with D possibly called TRBD1 or TRBD2 (5 bases each). The length of the CDR3 is 12 residues. Germline loops: CDR1 MNHEY, CDR2 SVGEGT. Trimming removed 1 base from V and 5 bases from J, with 5 bases in between. This chain's CDR3 is CASSYWGETQYF. CDR3 nucleotides: TGTGCCAGCAGTTACTGGGGGGAGACCCAGTACTTC.

The chain links TRBV20-1 to TRBJ2-3; D unclear. The CDR3 sequence is 11 residues long. Germline V CDR1 and CDR2: DFQATT, SNEGSKA (reference sequence). V lost 2 bases and J 6 bases, leaving 6 bases between the germline ends. Here the CDR3 reads CSARIWDTQYF. Written as DNA, the CDR3 is TGCAGTGCTAGAATATGGGATACGCAGTATTTT.

Notes on this clone: The junction departs from the called germline gene at one end, perhaps through a read error. The genes are TRBV7-7 and TRBJ2-1; TRBD2 aligns across 12 bases. Per the germline V gene, CDR1 is SSHAT and CDR2 is FNYEAQ (reference sequence). The CDR3 is made up of 19 amino acids. The CDR3 DNA reads TGTGCTAGCAGCTTAGCCCCTACTATGACTAGCGGGGGCTACAATGAGCAGTTCTTC. It translates to CASSLAPTMTSGGYNEQFF.

V is TRBV11-3 and J is TRBJ2-1, with 13 bases fitting TRBD2. Germline CDR1 and CDR2: SGHNT and YENEEA. V lost 5 bases, J lost 4 bases, and 11 bases stayed unmatched. The CDR3 sequence is 18 residues long. CDR3 bases: TGTGCCAGCAGCCTACGACTAGCGGGAGGTCGGGGGTACAATGAGCAGTTCTTC. Translating it yields CASSLRLAGGRGYNEQFF.

The chain uses TRBV24-1 and TRBJ2-3; a weak D match, TRBD1 (5 bases). V lost 3 bases, J lost 6 bases, and 15 bases lay in between. In germline, CDR1 is KGHDR, CDR2 SFDVKD. This CDR3 has 15 residues. CDR3 in amino acids: CATSDPLGPGDTQYF. In DNA form, the CDR3 reads TGTGCCACCAGTGATCCCCTGGGCCCAGGGGATACGCAGTATTTT.

The chain is built from TRBV7-8 and TRBJ1-2; possible D gene TRBD1, 5 bases. In germline, CDR1 is SGHVS, CDR2 FQNEAQ. CDR3 length equals 17 residues. Trimming pared 2 bases from V and 0 bases from J, leaving 16 bases between. The CDR3 spells CASSLLGGTDANYGYTF. The CDR3 DNA reads as TGTGCCAGCAGCTTATTAGGAGGGACGGATGCTAACTATGGCTACACCTTC.

V and J are TRBV12-3 or TRBV12-4 and TRBJ1-5; D remains ambiguous. The V gene lost 1 base and the J gene lost 6 bases, with 1 base spanning the gap. This CDR3 comprises 11 residues. The CDR3 spells CASSLGQPQHF. CDR3 coding DNA: TGTGCCAGCAGTTTAGGTCAGCCCCAGCATTTT.

The chain carries TRBV18 and TRBJ2-3, with D possibly being TRBD2 (5 bases). V shed 0 bases and J shed 2 bases, with 12 bases lying between them. Germline CDR1 reads KGHSH; CDR2 reads LQKENI. This CDR3 has 16 residues. In DNA, the CDR3 is TGTGCCAGCTCACCACCGGCGGCCGGGGACACAGATACGCAGTATTTT. This gives the protein CASSPPAAGDTDTQYF.

The chain has TRBV20-1 and TRBJ2-5, with D hard to call. CDR1 and CDR2 (germline): DFQATT, SNEGSKA (reference sequence). This CDR3 has 11 residues. V was shortened by 3 bases and J by 4 bases, with 6 bases between the two germline ends. CDR3 in amino acids: CSASTGETQYF. CDR3 in DNA: TGCAGTGCTAGTACGGGAGAGACCCAGTACTTC.

In its sample, this clone was seen a few times. The gene calls are TRBV19 and TRBJ2-2, with 11 bases fitting TRBD1. From germline, CDR1 is LNHDA and CDR2 SQIVND (reference sequence). The J segment lost 5 bases and the V segment lost 7 bases, leaving 6 bases of the junction unmatched. The CDR3 runs 15 residues. In nucleotides, the CDR3 is TGTGCCAGTACTACCGGGACAGGGGGAACCGGGGAGCTGTTTTTT. This codes for CASTTGTGGTGELFF.

CDR3 DNA sequence: TGCGCCAGCAGCTTGAGTCAGGGTCCCTATGGCTACACCTTC. Encoded protein: CASSLSQGPYGYTF. The J gene is TRBJ1-2, the V gene TRBV5-1, with TRBD1 as a possible D gene (5 bases). Germline values: CDR1 SGHRS, CDR2 YFSETQ. V gave up 1 base and J gave up 4 bases, with 11 bases separating them. The CDR3 has 14 amino acids. Filled out from reference TRBV5-1 and TRBJ1-2, the complete variable domain reads KAGVTQTPRYLIKTRGQQVTLSCSPISGHRSVSWYQQTPGQGLQFLFEYFSETQRNKGNFPGRFSGRQFSNSRSEMNVSTLELGDSALYLCASSLSQGPYGYTFGSGTRLTVV.

The V and J genes are TRBV27 and TRBJ2-1; either TRBD1 or TRBD2 may supply D (7 bases each). Germline CDR1 reads MNHEY; CDR2 reads SMNVEV (reference sequence). The CDR3 spans 19 residues. Trimming took off 5 bases at V and 0 bases at J, with 23 bases between the two ends. The CDR3 sequence: CASSGRGRVGASSYNEQFF. The CDR3 DNA sequence: TGTGCCAGCAGTGGCAGGGGGAGGGTGGGAGCAAGCTCCTACAATGAGCAGTTCTTC.

This rearrangement joins TRBV6-1 to TRBJ1-2, with D tentatively TRBD1 (5 bases). This CDR3 region has 15 residues. The germline gives CDR1 MNHNS, CDR2 SASEGT. V shed 2 bases and J shed 3 bases, with 13 bases lying between them. In nucleotides, the CDR3 is TGTGCCAGCAGTGAAACGCCCGGGACGGACTATGGCTACACCTTC. It yields the protein CASSETPGTDYGYTF.

This chain connects TRBV15 to TRBJ2-1; maybe TRBD2 (6 bases). The CDR3 is 15 amino acids. The V end was cut by 1 base, the J end by 9 bases, with 16 bases between. Germline CDR1 and CDR2: LNHNV and YYDKDF (reference sequence). The CDR3 bases are TGTGCCACCAGCAGAGTGGTCTTGGAGGGGAGTGAGCAGTTCTTC. This encodes CATSRVVLEGSEQFF.

This clone occurred a few times. This chain links TRBV7-3 with TRBJ2-5; no clear D. V lost 1 base to trimming and J lost 4 bases, with 7 bases between them. In germline, CDR1 is SGHTA, CDR2 FQGTGA. CDR3 size: 13 residues. CDR3 nucleotides: TGTGCCAGCAGCTTAAGCCTGGGAGAGACCCAGTACTTC. This codes for CASSLSLGETQYF.

The genes are TRBV7-3 and TRBJ2-1; unclear D gene. This CDR3 spans 16 amino acids. V lost 2 bases to trimming and J lost 0 bases, with 11 bases between them. Germline V gene lookup returns CDR1 SGHTA and CDR2 FQGTGA. In nucleotides, the CDR3 is TGTGCCAGCAGCTTATGGCCCAGGAGCTCCTACAATGAGCAGTTCTTC. Translated, it gives CASSLWPRSSYNEQFF.